This entry lists 16 T cell receptor beta chains sequenced from one sample in a study of EBV T-cell therapy then PD-1 blockade in nasopharyngeal carcinoma. Assay used: immunoSEQ multiplex PCR; TCRdb lists only in-frame clones, some missing. This table has roughly 14,000 clones, 84% appearing once. As for treatment: AdE1-LMPpoly-expanded autologous EBV-specific T-cell therapy followed by anti-PD-1 nivolumab. These receptors have no identified antigens. The sequencing used CD8+ T cells from blood, collected around day 100 from a patient whose treatment included autologous EBV-specific T cells and nivolumab. The receptors were gathered from a man aged 35 to 55 with nasopharyngeal carcinoma.

The rearrangement links TRBV4-1 to TRBJ1-5; D not resolved. The CDR3 spans 15 residues. V lost 4 bases to trimming and J lost 3 bases, with 13 bases between them. The germline gives CDR1 MGHRA, CDR2 YSYEKL. CDR3 residues: CASSPLLQVNQPQHF. Here the CDR3 DNA reads TGCGCCAGCAGCCCCCTATTACAAGTCAATCAGCCCCAGCATTTT.

This clone was counted a single time. The J gene is TRBJ2-1, the V gene TRBV4-3, with 15 nucleotides matching TRBD2. After removal of 0 bases from V and 8 bases from J, the junction contained 8 bases not matched to a gene. CDR3 length: 18 residues. CDR1 and CDR2 (germline): LGHNA, YSLEER. Written as DNA, the CDR3 is TGCGCCAGCAGCCAAGAACACCGGACTAGCGGGGGGGATGATGAGCAGTTCTTC. Its protein is CASSQEHRTSGGDDEQFF.

This clone was observed once. This chain uses TRBV6-5 with TRBJ2-7; D is possibly TRBD2 (5 bases). Trimming removed 7 bases from V and 2 bases from J, with 18 bases in between. Germline CDR1 MNHEY, CDR2 SVGAGI. The CDR3 runs to 15 residues. The CDR3 here is CASNAGDGPAYEQYF. Written as DNA, the CDR3 is TGTGCCAGCAATGCGGGCGACGGCCCCGCCTACGAGCAGTACTTC.

As DNA, the CDR3 is TGTGCCAGCACTGAGGCTACTAGCGGGACCTACACAGATACGCAGTATTTT. Translation: CASTEATSGTYTDTQYF. The V call is TRBV2, the J call TRBJ2-3; 10 nucleotides agree with TRBD2. Trimming removed 7 bases from V and 2 bases from J; junction bases left unmatched: 12. The CDR3 extends over 17 amino acids. CDR1 is SNHLY, CDR2 FYNNEI, per germline.

J is TRBJ2-6 and V is TRBV4-2; D is ambiguous. The CDR3 covers 15 residues. Germline V gene data show CDR1 as LGHNA and CDR2 as YNFKEQ. The V end lost 1 base, the J end lost 3 bases, and 7 bases lay between the germline ends. The CDR3 DNA reads as TGTGCCAGCAGCCAAGGACTCGATGGGGCCAACGTCCTGACTTTC. Translated, it gives CASSQGLDGANVLTF.

This sequence joins TRBV12-3 or TRBV12-4 and TRBJ1-1, with D maybe TRBD1 (6 bases). V gave up 7 bases and J gave up 12 bases, with 21 bases separating them. The CDR3 is 13 residues long. The DNA of the CDR3 is TGTGCCAGCACCCCTGCCCCCGGGACACAAACTTTCTTT. Translation gives CASTPAPGTQTFF.

As DNA, the CDR3 is TGTGCCAGCATGCGGAGTAGCGGGGACCCAGATACGCAGTATTTT. Translated, it gives CASMRSSGDPDTQYF. The chain uses TRBV7-3 and TRBJ2-3, with 8 bases lining up with TRBD2. Germline V gene sequence: CDR1 SGHTA, CDR2 FQGTGA. The CDR3 consists of 15 residues. V lost 7 bases and J lost 4; bases outside the gene matches: 10.

The chain joins TRBV2 to TRBJ1-1, with no clear D. V was clipped by 7 bases and J by 4 bases, with 13 bases between them. The CDR3 is 13 residues long. From germline, CDR1 is SNHLY and CDR2 FYNNEI. The CDR3 is CASNFGKSTEAFF. Here the CDR3 DNA reads TGTGCCAGCAATTTTGGAAAGTCCACTGAAGCTTTCTTT.

This clone was counted a few times. The chain recombines TRBV6-5 with TRBJ2-1; TRBD2 matches at 7 bases. CDR1 and CDR2 (germline): MNHEY, SVGAGI. J was trimmed by 6 bases and V by 2 bases; bases with no gene match: 4. There are 14 residues in the CDR3. The CDR3 sequence: CASSYRGEVNEQFF. The CDR3 DNA reads as TGTGCCAGCAGTTACCGGGGGGAGGTCAATGAGCAGTTCTTC.

The chain employs TRBV5-1 and TRBJ1-1; D remains ambiguous. CDR1 and CDR2 from the germline V gene are SGHRS and YFSETQ. Trimming removed 0 bases at V and 5 bases at J, with 11 bases between. This CDR3 has 14 amino acids. The CDR3 DNA reads as TGCGCCAGCAGCTTGGACATGGCGGGGACTGAAGCTTTCTTT. Its translation is CASSLDMAGTEAFF.

This clone was counted only a few times. The chain uses TRBV6-2 or TRBV6-3 and TRBJ2-2, with 9 positions matching TRBD2. Looked up from germline, CDR1 is MNHEY and CDR2 is SVGEGT. The CDR3 is 17 residues long. With V trimmed by 5 bases and J by 4 bases, 11 bases remained unmatched. The CDR3 DNA follows: TGTGCCAGCAGTCTGGTTTCGGCGGGGGGGCGCACCGGGGAGCTGTTTTTT. The encoded protein is CASSLVSAGGRTGELFF.

The rearrangement links TRBV6-6 to TRBJ2-3, with 7 bases that match TRBD2. The CDR3 is 15 residues long. CDR1 and CDR2 (germline): MNHNY, SVGAGI (reference sequence). The V gene end was trimmed by 2 bases and the J gene end by 0 bases; junction bases not matched to a gene: 2. CDR3: CASSYKRGSTDTQYF. CDR3 nucleotide sequence: TGTGCCAGCAGTTACAAGCGGGGTAGCACAGATACGCAGTATTTT.

The chain uses TRBV5-8 and TRBJ2-3; D possibly uses TRBD1 or TRBD2 (5 bases each). Germline-derived CDR1 and CDR2 are SGHTS and YDEGEE. There are 15 residues in the CDR3. V dropped 3 bases and J dropped 0 bases, with 11 bases sitting between them. The CDR3 DNA reads as TGTGCCAGCAGCTCACCGGGACGTAGCACAGATACGCAGTATTTT. This translates into CASSSPGRSTDTQYF.

The V and J genes are TRBV9 and TRBJ2-5, with 10 positions matching TRBD2. The germline gives CDR1 SGDLS, CDR2 YYNGEE. This CDR3 comprises 15 residues. Trimming cost V 0 bases and J 7 bases; bases outside gene matches: 6. The CDR3 sequence: CASSVETSGPGTQYF. In DNA, the CDR3 is TGTGCCAGCAGCGTAGAGACTAGCGGGCCGGGGACCCAGTACTTC. Drawing the rest from reference TRBV9 and TRBJ2-5, the complete variable domain is DSGVTQTPKHLITATGQRVTLRCSPRSGDLSVYWYQQSLDQGLQFLIQYYNGEERAKGNILERFSAQQFPDLHSELNLSSLELGDSALYFCASSVETSGPGTQYFGPGTRLLVL.

V and J are TRBV6-1 and TRBJ1-5, with D perhaps matching TRBD1 (6 bases). The length of the CDR3 is 15 residues. CDR1 and CDR2 from the germline V gene are MNHNS and SASEGT. V was cut by 2 bases and J by 6 bases, with 14 bases left in between. CDR3 nucleotide sequence: TGTGCCAGCAGTGAACTTGAACAGGGCGGTCAGCCCCAGCATTTT. As protein: CASSELEQGGQPQHF.

The rearrangement uses TRBV15 and TRBJ2-3; TRBD2 matches 7 bases. The length of the CDR3 is 18 residues. Germline CDR1 LNHNV, CDR2 YYDKDF (reference sequence). The ends lost 1 base at V and 1 base at J; junction bases unmatched: 11. CDR3 loop: CATSRAGGISYGTDTQYF. CDR3 sequence (DNA): TGTGCCACCAGCAGAGCGGGGGGAATATCGTACGGCACAGATACGCAGTATTTT.